The clone carrying this T cell receptor beta chain was picked up many times. Its specificity is not known. This entry belongs to a study of identical twins. Findings and caveats of the study: Within monozygotic twins, out-of-frame TCR alpha sharing was underestimated by the models.

Each CDR3 protein gets one entry after TCRdb re-called the 5' RACE reads with MiXCR. The repertoire includes more than 200,000 distinct CDR3 sequences, more than 13% of them detected once, and approximately 8.8% sits in the top ten. CDR1 and CDR2 (germline): MNHEY, SMNVEV (reference sequence). The CDR3 has 14 amino acids. V lost 8 bases to trimming and J lost 2 bases, with 14 bases between them. In every case, the donor was a healthy Caucasian. The chain recombines TRBV27 with TRBJ2-3; TRBD2 is a possible D gene (5 bases). This clonotype was sampled from a woman aged 18-35 years in good health. Sample: memory (CD45RO+) T cells sorted from blood. The CDR3 loop is CASGGSAATDTQYF. DNA for the CDR3: TGTGCCAGCGGAGGATCAGCGGCCACAGATACGCAGTATTTT.